This section outlines one T cell receptor beta chain sequence together with its context. The antigen remains undetermined. The assay was immunoSEQ multiplex PCR, and TCRdb's table has in-frame clones only and misses some. The table shows 8,000 to 10,000 clones, with roughly 73% occurring only once. Germline CDR1 and CDR2: SGHVS and FQNEAQ. V was shortened by 5 bases and J by 0 bases, with 11 bases between the two germline ends. The CDR3 runs to 15 residues. Histologic diagnosis was independently verified by two lung pathologists. Premalignant or tumor cells were enriched by macro-dissection after pathologic assessment. The source of the sample is a study of immune evolution from preneoplasia to lung adenocarcinoma. Study in general: HLA loss of heterozygosity: less than 9% AIS, about 15% MIA, 30% to 35% ADC, none AAH. Study-level points and caveats: KRAS-mutant nodules had the highest T cell clonality.

The sequence derives from an elderly person with lung adenocarcinoma. The V and J genes are TRBV7-8 and TRBJ1-3; no clear D. The material sequenced was FFPE lung adenocarcinoma in situ tissue. The DNA for the CDR3 is TGTGCCAGCAGCCTCGGTGGGTTCTCTGGAAACACCATATATTTT. Translating it yields CASSLGGFSGNTIYF.